A selection of T cell receptor beta chains follows, all from one sample in a study of T-cell reconstitution after alpha-beta-depleted transplantation in children. TCRdb re-analysed the PCR reads in MiXCR, keeping a single row per CDR3 protein. The repertoire has hundreds of thousands of distinct CDR3 sequences, about 16% of them found once; the top ten carry less than 30%. Sequenced material: PBMCs, mostly from graft donor cells, taken 360 days after TCRalphabeta/CD19-depleted stem cell transplant. The receptor set was obtained from a boy in the first two years of life who had a stem cell transplant for Wiskott-Aldrich syndrome, so the T cells may come from the graft donor. Both conserved end residues are part of each CDR3. Each record gives: V gene, clone size, J gene, D gene, CDR3 DNA, CDR3 protein. The D gene is left open where the match is weak. Clone size, where shown, is once, few, many, or a class for clones that have expanded.

>TRBV7-2|many|TRBJ2-3|-
TGTGCCAGCAGCTTCGGGTTCACAGATACGCAGTATTTT
CASSFGFTDTQYF
>TRBV27|few|TRBJ1-4|-
TGTGCCAGCACATCTTTTGGCAGGGGAAGTGAAAAACTGTTTTTT
CASTSFGRGSEKLFF
>TRBV10-3|-|TRBJ2-5|-
TGTGCCATCAGTCAGCGGGACCAAGAGACCCAGTACTTC
CAISQRDQETQYF
>TRBV11-2|-|TRBJ2-5|-
TGTGCCAGCAGCCCCGGGGCGTTACTCCAAGAGACCCAGTACTTC
CASSPGALLQETQYF
>TRBV2|many|TRBJ2-5|TRBD2
TGTGCCAGCAGTGTGGGGGGGGAGCAAGAGACCCAGTACTTC
CASSVGGEQETQYF
>TRBV6-2/TRBV6-3|-|TRBJ2-7|-
TGTGCCAGCAGTTACTCCGTACTGTGGGCAAGCTCCTACGAGCAGTACTTC
CASSYSVLWASSYEQYF
>TRBV20-1|-|TRBJ2-5|-
TGCAGTGCTAGAGAGGGTTGGGTAGCCGGAAGACGAGAGACCCAGTACTTC
CSAREGWVAGRRETQYF
>TRBV10-3|few|TRBJ1-6|TRBD1
TGTGCCATCAGTGAAGGTCTATCCAGGGGGACACCCCTCCACTTT
CAISEGLSRGTPLHF
>TRBV7-2|-|TRBJ2-7|TRBD1
TGTGCCAGCAGCCGCGTACAGGGGGCCTACGAGCAGTACTTC
CASSRVQGAYEQYF
>TRBV5-1|few|TRBJ2-1|-
TGCGCCAGCAGCTTTCGAGACAGTTACAATGAGCAGTTCTTC
CASSFRDSYNEQFF
>TRBV4-3|few|TRBJ2-1|TRBD2
TGCGCCAGCAGCCAAGGGGGAAGTGGAGGGAGGGCCGGGCAGTTCTTC
CASSQGGSGGRAGQFF
>TRBV4-3|once|TRBJ2-1|-
TGCGCCAGCAGCCAAGATCGTCCAGGGTACAATGAGCAGTTCTTC
CASSQDRPGYNEQFF